Described below is a single T cell receptor beta chain sequence and its context. Its antigen remains unknown. Profiling relied on immunoSEQ multiplex PCR, and the TCRdb table lists in-frame clones only, not all of them. The sample has about 98,000 clones, 80% seen once. This sample was included in a study of Ad26.COV2.S vaccination and SARS-CoV-2 variants. The germline CDR1 and CDR2 sequences are SGHRS and YFSETQ. CDR3 length: 15 residues. Trimming pared 2 bases from V and 1 base from J, leaving 11 bases between. Study results and caveats: Vaccine recipients posted higher spike-specific TCR breadth than their placebo counterparts.

The origin of this receptor is a human donor who had recovered from COVID-19. This chain connects TRBV5-1 to TRBJ2-3, with TRBD1 as a possible D gene (5 bases). The sample was peripheral blood, taken after recovery from COVID-19. The CDR3 is CASSFRAQGTDTQYF. The CDR3 DNA reads TGCGCCAGCAGCTTCAGGGCGCAGGGCACAGATACGCAGTATTTT.